The T cell receptor (beta chain) under discussion was sequenced for a study of monozygotic twins with inflammatory bowel disease. General observations from the study: Immunosuppressive treatments were not uniform, and this may have added variability to patient repertoires.

RNA in its total form was extracted from whole blood, and T cells were not sorted. Per individual sample, eight separate reactions were used to make cDNA. UMIs that had a 6-nucleotide sample barcode were put in using template switching. No DNA is given; TCRdb re-called the 5' RACE reads and lists each CDR3 protein once. The table lists under 130,000 distinct CDR3 sequences, with under 2.5% in the top ten. Concerning this clonotype itself: Its specificity is unknown.

The CDR3 has 13 amino acids. Germline V gene sequence: CDR1 MNHNS, CDR2 SASEGT. The chain carries TRBV6-1 and TRBJ2-3. The TCR originated in a human donor with ulcerative colitis or Crohn's disease, or a healthy co-twin of an affected twin (not recorded which). Sequencing was done on a sample of blood. CDR3 sequence: CASTESGTDTQYF.